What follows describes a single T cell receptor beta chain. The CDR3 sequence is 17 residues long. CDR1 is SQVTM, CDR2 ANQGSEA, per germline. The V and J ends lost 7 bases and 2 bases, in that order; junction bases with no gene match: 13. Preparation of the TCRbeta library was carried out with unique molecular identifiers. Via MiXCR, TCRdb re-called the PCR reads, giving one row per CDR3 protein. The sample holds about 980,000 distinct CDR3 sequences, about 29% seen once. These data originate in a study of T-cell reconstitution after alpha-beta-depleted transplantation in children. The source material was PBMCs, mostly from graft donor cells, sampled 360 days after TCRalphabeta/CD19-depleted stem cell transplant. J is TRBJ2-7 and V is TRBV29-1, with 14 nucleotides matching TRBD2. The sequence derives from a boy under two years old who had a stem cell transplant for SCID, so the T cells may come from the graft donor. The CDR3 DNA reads TGCAGCGCAAAGGGGAATCTGGGACTAGCGGGGGCCTACGAGCAGTACTTC. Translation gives CSAKGNLGLAGAYEQYF.